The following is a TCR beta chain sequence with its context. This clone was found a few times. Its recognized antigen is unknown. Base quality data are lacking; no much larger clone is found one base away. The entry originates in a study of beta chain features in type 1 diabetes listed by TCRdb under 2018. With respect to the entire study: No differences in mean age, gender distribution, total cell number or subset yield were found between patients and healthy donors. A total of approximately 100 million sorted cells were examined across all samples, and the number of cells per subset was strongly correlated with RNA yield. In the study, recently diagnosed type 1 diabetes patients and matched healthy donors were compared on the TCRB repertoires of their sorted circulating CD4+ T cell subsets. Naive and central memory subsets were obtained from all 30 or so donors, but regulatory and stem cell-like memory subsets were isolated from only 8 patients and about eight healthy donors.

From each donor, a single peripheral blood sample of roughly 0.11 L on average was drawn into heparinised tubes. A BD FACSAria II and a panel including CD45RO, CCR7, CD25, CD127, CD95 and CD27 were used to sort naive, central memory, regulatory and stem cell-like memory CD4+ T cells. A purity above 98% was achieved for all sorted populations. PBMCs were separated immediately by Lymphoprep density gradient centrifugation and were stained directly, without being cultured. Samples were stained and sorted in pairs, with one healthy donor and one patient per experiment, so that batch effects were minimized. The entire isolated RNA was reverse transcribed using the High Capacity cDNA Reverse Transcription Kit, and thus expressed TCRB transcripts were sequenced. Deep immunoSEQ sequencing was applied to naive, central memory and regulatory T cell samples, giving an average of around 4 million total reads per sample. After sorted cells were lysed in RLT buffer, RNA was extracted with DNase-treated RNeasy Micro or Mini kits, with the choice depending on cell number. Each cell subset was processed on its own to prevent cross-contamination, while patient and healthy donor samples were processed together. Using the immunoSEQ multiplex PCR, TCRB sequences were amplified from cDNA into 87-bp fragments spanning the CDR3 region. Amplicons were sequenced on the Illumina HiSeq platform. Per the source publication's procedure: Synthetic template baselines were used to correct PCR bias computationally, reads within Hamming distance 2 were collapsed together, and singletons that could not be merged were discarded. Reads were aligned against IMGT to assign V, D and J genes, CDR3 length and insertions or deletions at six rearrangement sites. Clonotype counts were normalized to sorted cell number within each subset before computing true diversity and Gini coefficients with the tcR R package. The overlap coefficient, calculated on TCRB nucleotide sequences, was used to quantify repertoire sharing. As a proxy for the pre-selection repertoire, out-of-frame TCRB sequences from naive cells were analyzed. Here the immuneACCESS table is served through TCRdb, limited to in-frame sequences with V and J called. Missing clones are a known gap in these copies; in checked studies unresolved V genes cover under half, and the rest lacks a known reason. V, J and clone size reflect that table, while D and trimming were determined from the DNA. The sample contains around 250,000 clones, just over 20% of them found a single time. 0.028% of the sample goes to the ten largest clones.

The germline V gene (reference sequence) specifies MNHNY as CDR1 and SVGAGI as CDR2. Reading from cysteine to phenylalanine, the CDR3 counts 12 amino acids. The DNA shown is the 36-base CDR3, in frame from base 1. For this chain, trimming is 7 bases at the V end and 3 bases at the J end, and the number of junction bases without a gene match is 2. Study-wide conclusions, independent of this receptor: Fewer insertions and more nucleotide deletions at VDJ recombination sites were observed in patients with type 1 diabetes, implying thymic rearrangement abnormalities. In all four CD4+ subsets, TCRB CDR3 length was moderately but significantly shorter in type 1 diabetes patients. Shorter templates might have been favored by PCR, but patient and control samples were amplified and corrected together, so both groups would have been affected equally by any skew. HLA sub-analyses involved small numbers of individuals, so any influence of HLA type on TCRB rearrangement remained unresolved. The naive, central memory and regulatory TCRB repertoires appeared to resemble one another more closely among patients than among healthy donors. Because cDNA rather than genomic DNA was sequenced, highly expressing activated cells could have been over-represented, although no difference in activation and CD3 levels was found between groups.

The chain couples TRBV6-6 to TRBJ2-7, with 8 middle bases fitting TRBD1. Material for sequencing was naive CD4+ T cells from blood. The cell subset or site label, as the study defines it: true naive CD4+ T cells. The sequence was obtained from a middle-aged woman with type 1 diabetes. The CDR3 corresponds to CASTDRVYEQYF. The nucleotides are TGTGCCAGCACGGACAGGGTCTACGAGCAGTACTTC.